This T cell receptor (beta chain) was documented in a study of tumour-infiltrating T cells in Burkitt lymphoma (TCRdb year 2020). Context from the whole study: All epidemiological subtypes of Burkitt lymphoma were represented among the approximately 82 patients who made up the cohort. TCR repertoire data were compared against clinical outcome, and productive clonality predicted overall survival and progression-free survival independently of established prognostic factors such as age at diagnosis. What the research found in general, with its limitations: Several public clonotypes shared across numerous Burkitt lymphoma patients were found, and shared tumour neoantigen selection absent from diffuse large B-cell lymphoma was thereby suggested.

This clone is judged large (0.1 to 1%). Its antigen is unknown. Per-nucleotide qualities are absent, and no much larger clonotype sits a single base away. Libraries were made using the immunoSEQ multiplex PCR assay. TCRdb mirrors the immuneACCESS table, restricted to in-frame sequences. Some clones are absent from its copies; in checked studies, under half trace to an unresolved V gene, and the reason for the others is unknown. In all, the sample holds roughly 4,700 clones, and around 13% of those were seen once. About a quarter of the sample belongs to the ten largest clones. CDR1 and CDR2 are read off the germline V gene as SGHRS and YFSETQ. V was cut back by 0 bases and J by 2 bases, leaving a gap of 6 bases between them. There are 13 amino acids in the CDR3, from cysteine to phenylalanine inclusive. The CDR3 DNA has 39 bases and is translated from base 1.

Rearrangement joined TRBV5-1 to TRBJ2-7, with no D gene named confidently. The receptor was isolated from a human donor with Burkitt lymphoma. Sequencing used tumor tissue. The CDR3 loop reads CASSLALTYEQYF. The DNA is TGCGCCAGCAGCTTGGCCTTGACCTACGAGCAGTACTTC.